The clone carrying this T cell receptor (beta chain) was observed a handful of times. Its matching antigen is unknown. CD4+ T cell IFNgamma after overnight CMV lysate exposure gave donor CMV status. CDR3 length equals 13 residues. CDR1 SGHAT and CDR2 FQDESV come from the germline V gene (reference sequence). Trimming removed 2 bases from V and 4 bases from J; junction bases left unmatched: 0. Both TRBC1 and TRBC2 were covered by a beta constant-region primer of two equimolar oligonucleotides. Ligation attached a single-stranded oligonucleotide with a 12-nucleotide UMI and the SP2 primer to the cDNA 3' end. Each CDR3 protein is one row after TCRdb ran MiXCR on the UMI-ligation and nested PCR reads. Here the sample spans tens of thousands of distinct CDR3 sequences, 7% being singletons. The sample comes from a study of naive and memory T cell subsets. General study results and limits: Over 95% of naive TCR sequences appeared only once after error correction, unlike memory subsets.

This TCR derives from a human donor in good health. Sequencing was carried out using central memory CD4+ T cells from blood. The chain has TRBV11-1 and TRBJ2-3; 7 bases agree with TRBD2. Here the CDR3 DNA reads TGTGCCAGCAGCTTACGGGGGGCAGATACGCAGTATTTT. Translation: CASSLRGADTQYF.